This entry concerns a single TCR beta chain. What it recognizes is unknown. This PCR relied on a set of 60 Vbeta primers and 13 Jbeta primers. TCRdb's copy holds only in-frame clones and misses some; the assay was immunoSEQ multiplex PCR. In total, the table holds roughly 78,000 clones. This record comes from a study of cytomegalovirus exposure and HLA in healthy donors. Across the whole study: An early data release held some 85 million unique TCRs from HLA-typed donors. Findings and caveats of the study: According to a later analysis, donors in an Asian-associated ancestry cluster reportedly had fewer N-insertions than the roughly 670-donor mean. Earlier analysis looked at TCR beta V segments, and most were productive about 90% or about 30% of the time.

The junction had 6 bases not matched to a gene; V was cut back by 5 bases and J by 8 bases. The CDR3 sequence is 13 residues long. The germline gives CDR1 SGHAT, CDR2 FQNNGV. The sample was PBMCs. This clonotype was sampled from a man aged 40-49 years in good health and CMV-seronegative. The rearrangement links TRBV11-2 to TRBJ2-4; 7 nucleotides align to TRBD1. In DNA, the CDR3 is TGTGCCAGCAGCCGACAGGGTTCAGACATTCAGTACTTC. This encodes CASSRQGSDIQYF.